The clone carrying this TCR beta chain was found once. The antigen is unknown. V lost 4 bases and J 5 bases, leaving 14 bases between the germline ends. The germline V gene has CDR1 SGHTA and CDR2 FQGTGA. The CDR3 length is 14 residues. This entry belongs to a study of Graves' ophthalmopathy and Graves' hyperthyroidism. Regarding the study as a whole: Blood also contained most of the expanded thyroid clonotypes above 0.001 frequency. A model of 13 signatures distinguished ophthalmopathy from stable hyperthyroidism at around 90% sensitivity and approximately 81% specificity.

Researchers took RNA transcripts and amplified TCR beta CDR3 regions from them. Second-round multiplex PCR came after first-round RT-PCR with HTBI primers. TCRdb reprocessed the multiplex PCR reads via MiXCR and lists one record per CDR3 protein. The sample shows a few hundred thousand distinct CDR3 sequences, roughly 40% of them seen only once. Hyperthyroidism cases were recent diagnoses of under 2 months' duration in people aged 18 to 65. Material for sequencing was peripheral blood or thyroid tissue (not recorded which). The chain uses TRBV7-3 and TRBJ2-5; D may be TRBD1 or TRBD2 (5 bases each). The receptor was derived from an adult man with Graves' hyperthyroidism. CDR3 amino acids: CASSSTGRGETQYF. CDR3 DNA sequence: TGTGCCAGCAGCTCGACGGGGCGAGGGGAGACCCAGTACTTC. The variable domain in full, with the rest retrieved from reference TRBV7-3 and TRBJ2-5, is GAGVSQTPSNKVTEKGKYVELRCDPISGHTALYWYRQSLGQGPEFLIYFQGTGAADDSGLPNDRFFAVRPEGSVSTLKIQRTERGDSAVYLCASSSTGRGETQYFGPGTRLLVL.